The clone carrying this T cell receptor beta chain was seen once. This entry comes from a study of blood T cell repertoires in COVID-19. Sequencing used immunoSEQ multiplex PCR; TCRdb keeps in-frame clones, though not all of them. The sample lists over 250,000 clones, 90% occurring once. In germline, CDR1 is SGHRS, CDR2 YFSETQ. The CDR3 contains 14 residues. V was pared by 6 bases and J by 2 bases, with 3 bases of the junction left unmatched. This chain joins TRBV5-1 and TRBJ2-3; 10 nucleotides agree with TRBD1. The clonotype originates from a woman aged 30 to 39 who had recovered from COVID-19. Sequenced sample: PBMCs or T cells enriched from blood (not recorded which). CDR3 residues: CASTGTGVTDTQYF. The CDR3 DNA is TGCGCCAGCACAGGGACAGGGGTCACAGATACGCAGTATTTT.